This T cell receptor (beta chain) was sequenced in a study of blood T cell repertoires in COVID-19. Looking at the study overall: Both acute and convalescent COVID-19 samples were obtained from the United States, Italy and Spain. PBMCs, B-cell-depleted T cells, or T cells provided the cDNA or gDNA that made up the material.

The study drew participants aged 18 to 89 years from under 30 US areas. The protocol was immunoSEQ multiplex PCR, while the TCRdb copy is restricted to in-frame clones and leaves out a portion. There are about 260,000 clones in the sample; 85% to 90% occur only once, and about 4% lies in the top ten. Unmatched junction bases numbered 2, after V lost 1 base and J lost 2 bases. This CDR3 contains 14 residues. In germline, CDR1 is SGHDN, CDR2 FVKESK. This sequence originates from a woman under 40 with acute COVID-19. The chain recombines TRBV14 with TRBJ2-7; TRBD1 matches at 7 bases. Material: PBMCs or T cells enriched from blood (not recorded which). The CDR3 nucleotides read TGTGCCAGCAGCCAAGGACAGGGCCCCTACGAGCAGTACTTC. The encoded protein is CASSQGQGPYEQYF.